The T cell receptor beta chain described here comes from a study of breast tumors, draining lymph nodes, adjacent tissues. CDR1 is MNHNS and CDR2 is SASEGT in the germline V gene. This CDR3 is 12 amino acids long. V lost 4 bases, J lost 5 bases, and 9 bases lay in between. Axillary draining lymph nodes of breast cancer patients supplied the node samples. TCRdb itself ran the multiplex PCR reads through MiXCR, one entry per CDR3 protein. Here the sample spans about 100,000 distinct CDR3 sequences, around 20% being singletons. There are many counts of this clonotype. The rearrangement uses TRBV6-1 and TRBJ2-7; D may be TRBD1 (6 bases). This clonotype was obtained from a female donor with breast cancer. Some clones in this sample may be carry-over from other donors' samples. Sequenced input: axillary lymph node tissue. CDR3 in amino acids: CASSAHRDEQYF. As DNA, the CDR3 is TGTGCCAGCAGTGCACACAGGGACGAGCAGTACTTC.